This note documents a single T cell receptor beta chain sequence. Its antigen is not identified. The data are from a study of shared clonotypes between healthy human individuals. Study conclusions and caveats: Sharing of clonotypes among donors was expected to vary with sequencing depth. There were few donors, and this limited the genetic and exposure-history diversity represented.

CDR3 length: 15 residues. CDR1 and CDR2 (germline): SGHNT, YYREEE (reference sequence). Trimming shortened V by 4 bases and J by 0 bases, and 12 bases separated the two germline ends. Sequencing was performed with immunoSEQ multiplex PCR; in TCRdb, only in-frame clones are kept and a portion is missing. Altogether under 1,900,000 clones are present, approximately 98.5% being singletons, with the ten largest covering roughly 0.35%. The chain combines TRBV5-4 with TRBJ2-3, with D possibly TRBD1 on 5 matching bases. This receptor was identified in a man aged 25 to 40 in good health. The sequenced sample was naive CD4+ T cells sorted from blood. The subset: CD45RA+ positively selected. The CDR3 DNA reads as TGTGCCAGCAGCCCGGACGGACATAGCACAGATACGCAGTATTTT. Translating gives CASSPDGHSTDTQYF. The variable domain in full, with the rest retrieved from reference TRBV5-4 and TRBJ2-3, is ETGVTQSPTHLIKTRGQQVTLRCSSQSGHNTVSWYQQALGQGPQFIFQYYREEENGRGNFPPRFSGLQFPNYSSELNVNALELDDSALYLCASSPDGHSTDTQYFGPGTRLTVL.